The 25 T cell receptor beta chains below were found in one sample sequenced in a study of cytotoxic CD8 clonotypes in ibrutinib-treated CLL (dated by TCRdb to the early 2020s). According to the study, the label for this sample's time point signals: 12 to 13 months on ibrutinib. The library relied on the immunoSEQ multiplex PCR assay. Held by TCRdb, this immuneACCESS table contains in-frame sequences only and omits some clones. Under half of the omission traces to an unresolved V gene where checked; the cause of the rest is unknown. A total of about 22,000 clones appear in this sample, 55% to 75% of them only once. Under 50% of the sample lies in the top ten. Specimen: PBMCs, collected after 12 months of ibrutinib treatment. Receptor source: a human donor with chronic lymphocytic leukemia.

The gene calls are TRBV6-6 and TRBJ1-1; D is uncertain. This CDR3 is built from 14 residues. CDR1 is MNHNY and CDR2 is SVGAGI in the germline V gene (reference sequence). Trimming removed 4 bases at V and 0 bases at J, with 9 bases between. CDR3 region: CASSLDRMNTEAFF. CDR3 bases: TGTGCCAGCAGTTTGGACCGAATGAACACTGAAGCTTTCTTT.

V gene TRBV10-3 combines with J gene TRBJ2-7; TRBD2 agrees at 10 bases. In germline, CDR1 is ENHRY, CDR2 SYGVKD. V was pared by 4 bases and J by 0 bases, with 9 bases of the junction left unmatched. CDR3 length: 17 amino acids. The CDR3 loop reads CAISGRLAGFNSYEQYF. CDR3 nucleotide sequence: TGTGCCATCAGTGGCCGACTAGCGGGCTTCAACTCCTACGAGCAGTACTTC.

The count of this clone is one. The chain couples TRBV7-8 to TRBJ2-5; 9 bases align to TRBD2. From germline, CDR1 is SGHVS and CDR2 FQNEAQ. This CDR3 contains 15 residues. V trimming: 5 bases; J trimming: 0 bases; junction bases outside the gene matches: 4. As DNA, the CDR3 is TGTGCCAGCAGCGCGGGACTAGCATACCAAGAGACCCAGTACTTC. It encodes CASSAGLAYQETQYF.

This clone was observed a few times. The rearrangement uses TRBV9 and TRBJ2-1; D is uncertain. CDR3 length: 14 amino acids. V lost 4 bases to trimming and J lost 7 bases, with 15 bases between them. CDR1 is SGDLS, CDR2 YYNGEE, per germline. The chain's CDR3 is CASSPPDGQNEQFF. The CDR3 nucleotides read TGTGCCAGCAGCCCACCGGACGGGCAAAATGAGCAGTTCTTC.

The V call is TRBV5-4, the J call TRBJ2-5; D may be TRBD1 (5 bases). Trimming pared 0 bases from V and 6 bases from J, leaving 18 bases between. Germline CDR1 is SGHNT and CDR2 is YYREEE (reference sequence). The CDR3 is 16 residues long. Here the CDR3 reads CASSLARQGLSKTQYF. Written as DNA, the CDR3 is TGTGCCAGCAGCTTGGCCAGGCAGGGTCTATCGAAGACCCAGTACTTC.

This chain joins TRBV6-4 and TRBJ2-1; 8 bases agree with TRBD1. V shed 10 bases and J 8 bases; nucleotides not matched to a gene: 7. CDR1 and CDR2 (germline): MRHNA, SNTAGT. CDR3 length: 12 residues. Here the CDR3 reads CANLPQGDEQFF. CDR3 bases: TGTGCCAACCTACCACAGGGGGATGAGCAGTTCTTC.

The CDR3 DNA sequence: TGTGCCTGGAGCCGACAGCACCTTCCTATAGGCTACACCTTC. It is translated as CAWSRQHLPIGYTF. The chain recombines TRBV30 with TRBJ1-2, with D maybe TRBD1 (5 bases). CDR3 size: 14 residues. Germline CDR1 GTSNPN, CDR2 SVGIG (reference sequence). The V end was cut by 3 bases, the J end by 8 bases, with 19 bases between. Together with reference TRBV30 and TRBJ1-2, the CDR3 gives the full variable domain: SQTIHQWPATLVQPVGSPLSLECTVEGTSNPNLYWYRQAAGRGLQLLFYSVGIGQISSEVPQNLSASRPQDRQFILSSKKLLLSDSGFYLCAWSRQHLPIGYTFGSGTRLTVV.

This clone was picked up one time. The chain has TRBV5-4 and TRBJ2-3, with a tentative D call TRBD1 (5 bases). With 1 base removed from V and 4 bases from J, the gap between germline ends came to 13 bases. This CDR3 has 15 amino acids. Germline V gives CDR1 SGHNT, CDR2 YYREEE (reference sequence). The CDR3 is CASSLRGRVADTQYF. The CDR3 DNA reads TGTGCCAGCAGCTTGAGAGGCAGGGTGGCAGATACGCAGTATTTT. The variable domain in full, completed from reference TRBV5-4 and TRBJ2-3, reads ETGVTQSPTHLIKTRGQQVTLRCSSQSGHNTVSWYQQALGQGPQFIFQYYREEENGRGNFPPRFSGLQFPNYSSELNVNALELDDSALYLCASSLRGRVADTQYFGPGTRLTVL.

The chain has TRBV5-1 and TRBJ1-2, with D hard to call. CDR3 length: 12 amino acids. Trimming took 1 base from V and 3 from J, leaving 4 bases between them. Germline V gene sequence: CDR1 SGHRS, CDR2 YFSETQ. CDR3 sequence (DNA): TGCGCCAGCAGCTTGTACGACTATGGCTACACCTTC. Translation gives CASSLYDYGYTF.

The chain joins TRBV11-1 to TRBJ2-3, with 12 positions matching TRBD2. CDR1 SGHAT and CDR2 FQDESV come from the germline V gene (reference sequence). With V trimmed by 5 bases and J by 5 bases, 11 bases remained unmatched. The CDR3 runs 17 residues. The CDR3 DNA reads TGTGCCAGCAGCCCCGGGACTAGCGGGTCCCGGGGAGATACGCAGTATTTT. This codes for CASSPGTSGSRGDTQYF. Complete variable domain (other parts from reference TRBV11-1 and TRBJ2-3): EAEVAQSPRYKITEKSQAVAFWCDPISGHATLYWYRQILGQGPELLVQFQDESVVDDSQLPKDRFSAERLKGVDSTLKIQPAELGDSAMYLCASSPGTSGSRGDTQYFGPGTRLTVL.

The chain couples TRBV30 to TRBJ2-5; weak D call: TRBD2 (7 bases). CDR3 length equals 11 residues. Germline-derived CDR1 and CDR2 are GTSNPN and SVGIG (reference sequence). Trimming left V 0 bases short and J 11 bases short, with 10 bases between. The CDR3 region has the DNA TGTGCCTGGAGTGTACGGGGGGCACAGTACTTC. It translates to CAWSVRGAQYF.

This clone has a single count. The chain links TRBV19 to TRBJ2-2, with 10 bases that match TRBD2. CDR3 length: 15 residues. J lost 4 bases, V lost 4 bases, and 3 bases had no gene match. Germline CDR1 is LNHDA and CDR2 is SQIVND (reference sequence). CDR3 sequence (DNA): TGTGCCAGTAGTAGGGTAGCGGGGGGCACCGGGGAGCTGTTTTTT. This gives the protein CASSRVAGGTGELFF.

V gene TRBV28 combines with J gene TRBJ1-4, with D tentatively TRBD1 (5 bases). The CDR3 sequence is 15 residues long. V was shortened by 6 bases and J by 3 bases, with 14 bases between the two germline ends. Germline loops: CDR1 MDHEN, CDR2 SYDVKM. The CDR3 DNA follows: TGTGCCAGCAGCCATCAGGGCCCTCCTAATGAAAAACTGTTTTTT. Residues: CASSHQGPPNEKLFF.

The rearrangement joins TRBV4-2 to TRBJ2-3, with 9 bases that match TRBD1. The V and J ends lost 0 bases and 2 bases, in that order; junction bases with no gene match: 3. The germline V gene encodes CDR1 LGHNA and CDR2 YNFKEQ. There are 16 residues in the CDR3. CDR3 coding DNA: TGTGCCAGCAGCCAAGAGGGACAGGGCCCCACAGATACGCAGTATTTT. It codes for CASSQEGQGPTDTQYF.

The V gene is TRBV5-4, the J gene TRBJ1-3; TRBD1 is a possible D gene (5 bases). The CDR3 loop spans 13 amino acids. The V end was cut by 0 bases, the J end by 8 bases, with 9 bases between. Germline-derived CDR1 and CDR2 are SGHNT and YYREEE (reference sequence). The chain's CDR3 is CASSLERGDTIYF. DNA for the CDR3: TGTGCCAGCAGCTTGGAGAGGGGAGACACCATATATTTT.

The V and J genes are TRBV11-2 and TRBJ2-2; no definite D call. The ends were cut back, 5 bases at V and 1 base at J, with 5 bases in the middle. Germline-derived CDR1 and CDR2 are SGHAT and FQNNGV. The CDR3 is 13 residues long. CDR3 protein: CASSPRNTGELFF. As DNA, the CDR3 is TGTGCCAGCAGCCCCAGGAACACCGGGGAGCTGTTTTTT.

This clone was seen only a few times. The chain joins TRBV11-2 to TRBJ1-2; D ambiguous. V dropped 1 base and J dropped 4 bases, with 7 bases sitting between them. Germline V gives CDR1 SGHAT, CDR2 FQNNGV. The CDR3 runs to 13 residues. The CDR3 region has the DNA TGTGCCAGCAGCTTAGGGGAATCCTATGGCTACACCTTC. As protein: CASSLGESYGYTF. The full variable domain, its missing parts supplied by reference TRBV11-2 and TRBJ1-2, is EAGVAQSPRYKIIEKRQSVAFWCNPISGHATLYWYQQILGQGPKLLIQFQNNGVVDDSQLPKDRFSAERLKGVDSTLKIQPAKLEDSAVYLCASSLGESYGYTFGSGTRLTVV.

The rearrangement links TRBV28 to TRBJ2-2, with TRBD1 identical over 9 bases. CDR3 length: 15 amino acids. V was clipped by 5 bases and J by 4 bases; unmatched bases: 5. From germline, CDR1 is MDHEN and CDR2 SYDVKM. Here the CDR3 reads CASSQQGAGTGELFF. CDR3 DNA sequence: TGTGCCAGCAGTCAACAGGGGGCGGGCACCGGGGAGCTGTTTTTT. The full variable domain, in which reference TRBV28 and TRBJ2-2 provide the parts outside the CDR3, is DVKVTQSSRYLVKRTGEKVFLECVQDMDHENMFWYRQDPGLGLRLIYFSYDVKMKEKGDIPEGYSVSREKKERFSLILESASTNQTSMYLCASSQQGAGTGELFFGEGSRLTVL.

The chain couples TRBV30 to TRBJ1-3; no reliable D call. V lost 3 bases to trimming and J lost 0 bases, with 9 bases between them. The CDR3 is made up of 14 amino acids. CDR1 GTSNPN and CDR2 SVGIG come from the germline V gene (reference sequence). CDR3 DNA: TGTGCCTGGAGGGGGTCTAGCTCTGGAAACACCATATATTTT. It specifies CAWRGSSSGNTIYF.

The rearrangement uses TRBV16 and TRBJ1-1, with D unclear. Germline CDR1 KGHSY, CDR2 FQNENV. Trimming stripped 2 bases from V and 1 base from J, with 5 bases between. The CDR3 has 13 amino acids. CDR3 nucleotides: TGTGCCAGCAGCCAAGACAAGAACACTGAAGCTTTCTTT. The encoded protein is CASSQDKNTEAFF.

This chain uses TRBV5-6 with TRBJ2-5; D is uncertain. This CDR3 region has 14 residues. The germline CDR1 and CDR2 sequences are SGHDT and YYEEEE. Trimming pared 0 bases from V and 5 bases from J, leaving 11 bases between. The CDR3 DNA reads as TGTGCCAGCAGCTTGGTGGGCCGACCGGAGACCCAGTACTTC. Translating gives CASSLVGRPETQYF.

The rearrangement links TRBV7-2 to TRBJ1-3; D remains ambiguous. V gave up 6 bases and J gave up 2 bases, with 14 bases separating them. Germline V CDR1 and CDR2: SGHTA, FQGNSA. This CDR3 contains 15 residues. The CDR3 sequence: CASRGAGMPGNTIYF. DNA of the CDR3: TGTGCCAGCAGGGGAGCGGGGATGCCTGGAAACACCATATATTTT.

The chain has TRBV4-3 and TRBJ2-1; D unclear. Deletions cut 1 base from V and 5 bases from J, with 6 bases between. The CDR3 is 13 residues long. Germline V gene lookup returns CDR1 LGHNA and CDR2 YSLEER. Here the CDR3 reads CASSQGMDNEQFF. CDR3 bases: TGCGCCAGCAGCCAAGGAATGGACAATGAGCAGTTCTTC.

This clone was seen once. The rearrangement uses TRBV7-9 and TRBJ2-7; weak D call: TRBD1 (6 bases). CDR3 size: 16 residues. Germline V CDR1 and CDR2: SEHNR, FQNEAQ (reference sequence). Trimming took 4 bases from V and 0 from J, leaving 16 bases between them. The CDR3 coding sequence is TGTGCCAGCAGCTCGAGAAAAGTGGGGGCCTCCTACGAGCAGTACTTC. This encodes CASSSRKVGASYEQYF.

CDR3 DNA: TGTGCCAGCAGCTGGAAGCGGGCAGGGGGCGGAGAAAAACTGTTTTTT. It is translated as CASSWKRAGGGEKLFF. The chain links TRBV7-8 to TRBJ1-4; 8 nucleotides match TRBD1. The ends lost 4 bases at V and 8 bases at J; junction bases unmatched: 12. This CDR3 is 16 amino acids long. The V gene's germline CDR1 is SGHVS and CDR2 FQNEAQ.